This T cell receptor beta chain was identified in a study of identical twins. The authors used template switching to add a universal primer site and gave cDNA unique molecular identifiers. One entry per CDR3 protein, called by TCRdb with MiXCR from the 5' RACE reads. Among 270,000 or so distinct CDR3 sequences listed, about 9% were seen once. Germline loops: CDR1 SEHNR, CDR2 FQNEAQ (reference sequence). V lost 1 base and J lost 7; bases outside the gene matches: 7. The CDR3 has 14 amino acids. The same data also contributed to another study, on yellow fever vaccine responses in identical twins.

What was sequenced was CD8+ T cells sorted from blood. This TCR derives from a woman aged 18-30 years in good health. The chain has TRBV7-9 and TRBJ2-7; TRBD1 aligns across 7 bases. The CDR3 here is CASSLGDSAPEQYF. CDR3 bases: TGTGCCAGCAGCTTAGGGGACAGCGCTCCAGAGCAGTACTTC.